This note documents a single T cell receptor beta chain sequence. Its target is not known. The data belong to a study of shared clonotypes between healthy human individuals. Whole-study context: CD4 naive cells filled three plates per donor, CD4 memory three, CD8 naive two and CD8 memory one.

It was 200 to 250 ng DNA, approximately 30,000 T cell genomes, that sorted-subset replicate PCRs used. The method was immunoSEQ multiplex PCR; TCRdb's version includes in-frame clones alone and lacks a portion of them. The profile covers 950,000 to 1,100,000 clones, with approximately 70% appearing a single time and around 1.5% taken by the ten largest. Study-wide results and caveats: Sampling involved blood alone; tissue repertoires likely differ.

Naive CD4+ cells were CD45RA-selected; the remaining cells were memory. Germline assignment: CDR1 SGHTA and CDR2 FQGNSA. This CDR3 spans 15 amino acids. J gave up 3 bases and V 0 bases, and 2 bases lay outside the gene matches. This chain connects TRBV7-2 to TRBJ2-1, with 7 bases matching TRBD1. The sequenced sample was memory CD4+ T cells sorted from blood. Subset: CD45RA-negative fraction. This TCR derives from a man aged 18 to 29 in good health. CDR3 sequence (DNA): TGTGCCAGCAGCTTAGCTGGGACAGACTACAATGAGCAGTTCTTC. Encoded protein: CASSLAGTDYNEQFF.